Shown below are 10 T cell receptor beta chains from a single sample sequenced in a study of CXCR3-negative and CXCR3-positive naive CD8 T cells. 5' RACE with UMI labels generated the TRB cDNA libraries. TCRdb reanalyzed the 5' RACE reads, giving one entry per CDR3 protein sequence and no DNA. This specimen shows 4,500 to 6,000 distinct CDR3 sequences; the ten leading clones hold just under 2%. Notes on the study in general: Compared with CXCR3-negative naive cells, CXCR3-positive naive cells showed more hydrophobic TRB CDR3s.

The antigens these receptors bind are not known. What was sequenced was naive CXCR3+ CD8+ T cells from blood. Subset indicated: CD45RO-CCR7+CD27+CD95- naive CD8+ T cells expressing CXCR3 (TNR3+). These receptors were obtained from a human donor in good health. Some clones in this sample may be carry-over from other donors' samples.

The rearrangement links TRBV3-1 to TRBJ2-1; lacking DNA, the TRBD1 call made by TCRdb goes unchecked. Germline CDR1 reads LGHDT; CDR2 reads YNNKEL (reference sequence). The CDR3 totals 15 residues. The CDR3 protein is CASSQEVQGYNEQFF.

CDR3 sequence reads: CSARDMAQAETQYF. This chain joins TRBV20-1 and TRBJ2-5. Per the germline V gene, CDR1 is DFQATT and CDR2 is SNEGSKA (reference sequence). The CDR3 covers 14 residues.

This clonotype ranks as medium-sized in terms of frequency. The chain's CDR3 is CAIDRDVAYEQYF. V and J are TRBV2 and TRBJ2-7; absent DNA, TCRdb's TRBD1 call cannot be checked. Germline V gene sequence: CDR1 SNHLY, CDR2 FYNNEI. CDR3 size: 13 residues.

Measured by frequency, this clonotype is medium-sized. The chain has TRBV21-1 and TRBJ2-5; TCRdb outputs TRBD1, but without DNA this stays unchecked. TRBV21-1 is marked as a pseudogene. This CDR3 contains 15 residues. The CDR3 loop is CASSFTRGSRETQYF.

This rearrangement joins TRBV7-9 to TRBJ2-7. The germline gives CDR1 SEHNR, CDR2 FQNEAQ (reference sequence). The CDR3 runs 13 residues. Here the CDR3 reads CASSLLTSYEQYF.

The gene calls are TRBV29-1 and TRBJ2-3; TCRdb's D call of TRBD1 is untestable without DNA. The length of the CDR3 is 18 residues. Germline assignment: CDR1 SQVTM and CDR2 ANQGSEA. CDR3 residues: CSAICIVDGGQGSDTQYF.

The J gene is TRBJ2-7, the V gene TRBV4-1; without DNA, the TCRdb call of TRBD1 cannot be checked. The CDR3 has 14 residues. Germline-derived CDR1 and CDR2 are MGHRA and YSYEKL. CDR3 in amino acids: CASSQGTAAYEQYF.

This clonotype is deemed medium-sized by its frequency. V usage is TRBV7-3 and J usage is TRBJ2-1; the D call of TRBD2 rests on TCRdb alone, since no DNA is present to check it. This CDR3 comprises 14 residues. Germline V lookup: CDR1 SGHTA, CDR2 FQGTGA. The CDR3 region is CASSLDSGYNEQFF.

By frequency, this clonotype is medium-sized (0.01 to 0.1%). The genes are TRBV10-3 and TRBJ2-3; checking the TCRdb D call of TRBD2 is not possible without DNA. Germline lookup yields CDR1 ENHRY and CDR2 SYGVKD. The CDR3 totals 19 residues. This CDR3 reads CAISDPGADGGRLIDTQYF.

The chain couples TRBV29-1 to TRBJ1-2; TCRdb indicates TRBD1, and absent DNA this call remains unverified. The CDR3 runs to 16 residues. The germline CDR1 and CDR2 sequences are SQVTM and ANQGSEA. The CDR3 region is CSVKGQARAGNYGYTF.